A selection of T cell receptor beta chains follows, all from one sample in a study of Ad26.COV2.S vaccination and SARS-CoV-2 variants. Assay used: immunoSEQ multiplex PCR; TCRdb lists only in-frame clones, some missing. Of hundreds of thousands of clones listed, 92% are singletons. The material sequenced was peripheral blood, taken in a trial of Ad26.COV2.S vaccine versus placebo. These receptors were obtained from a person between 18 and 65 years old who received the Ad26.COV2.S COVID-19 vaccine or a placebo. The CDR3 runs from the conserved cysteine through the conserved F or W. The order of the fields is D gene, clone size, J gene, CDR3 length, V gene, CDR3 protein, CDR3 DNA. A D gene is named only where the DNA matches it firmly. Clone size appears in some rows only: once, few, many, or a class for an expanded clone.

TRBD2 once TRBJ2-3 15 TRBV4-3 CASSQVSGRGDTQYF TGCGCCAGCAGCCAAGTTAGCGGGAGAGGAGATACGCAGTATTTT
TRBD2 . TRBJ2-1 15 TRBV5-8 CASSLGLAGGNEQFF TGTGCCAGCAGCTTAGGACTAGCGGGGGGCAATGAGCAGTTCTTC
. . TRBJ2-5 17 TRBV25-1 CASSEGGWNRGGKAQYF TGTGCCAGCAGTGAGGGTGGTTGGAACAGGGGGGGGAAGGCCCAGTACTTC
TRBD1 . TRBJ2-7 16 TRBV9 CASSVGSRTGVYEQYF TGTGCCAGCAGCGTAGGATCAAGGACAGGTGTCTACGAGCAGTACTTC
. . TRBJ1-2 14 TRBV23-1 CASSPPKDSYGYTF TGCGCCAGCAGTCCGCCGAAGGACAGCTATGGCTACACCTTC
. once TRBJ2-7 15 TRBV12-2 CASRLVFSGAYEQYF TGTGCAAGTCGCTTAGTTTTTTCAGGCGCCTACGAGCAGTACTTC
. . TRBJ1-4 15 TRBV6-2/TRBV6-3 CASSYVGAGGEKLFF TGTGCCAGCAGTTACGTCGGGGCCGGGGGTGAAAAACTGTTTTTT
TRBD1 . TRBJ1-6 15 TRBV27 CASKLTQGADSPLHF TGTGCCAGCAAACTAACACAGGGGGCGGATTCACCCCTCCACTTT
TRBD2 . TRBJ2-1 15 TRBV6-2/TRBV6-3 CASSMRGELYNEQFF TGTGCCAGCAGTATGCGGGGGGAACTTTACAATGAGCAGTTCTTC
. . TRBJ1-1 14 TRBV4-3 CASSQGGMNTEAFF TGCGCCAGCAGCCAAGGGGGGATGAACACTGAAGCTTTCTTT
TRBD2 . TRBJ2-7 15 TRBV28 CASSLYLAGDYEQYF TGTGCCAGCAGTTTGTATCTAGCGGGGGACTACGAGCAGTACTTC
TRBD1 . TRBJ1-3 16 TRBV6-6 CASSRQGPRKGNTIYF TGTGCCAGCAGTCGACAGGGACCTCGGAAAGGAAACACCATATATTTT
. . TRBJ2-5 15 TRBV6-2/TRBV6-3 CASSYLSREQETQYF TGTGCCAGCAGTTACCTCAGCCGGGAGCAAGAGACCCAGTACTTC
TRBD1 . TRBJ1-4 18 TRBV7-2 CASSSKTGMSLANEKLFF TGTGCCAGCAGCTCTAAGACAGGGATGTCACTCGCTAATGAAAAACTGTTTTTT
TRBD1 . TRBJ1-1 14 TRBV23-1 CASSGEGQPKKAFF TGCGCCAGTTCCGGCGAGGGACAGCCAAAAAAAGCTTTCTTT
. . TRBJ1-1 15 TRBV4-2 CASSLGPGKRDEAFF TGTGCCAGCAGCCTGGGACCGGGTAAGAGAGATGAAGCTTTCTTT
. . TRBJ1-6 13 TRBV18 CASSPNRDSPLHF TGTGCCAGCTCACCGAACAGGGATTCACCCCTCCACTTT
. . TRBJ1-1 13 TRBV11-2 CASSLVQGTEAFF TGTGCCAGCAGCTTAGTACAGGGCACCGAAGCTTTCTTT
TRBD1 . TRBJ2-1 14 TRBV29-1 CSVEKGGPYNEQFF TGCAGCGTTGAGAAAGGGGGCCCCTACAATGAGCAGTTCTTC
. . TRBJ2-2 15 TRBV6-4 CASSDGVTNTGELFF TGTGCCAGCAGTGACGGGGTAACGAACACCGGGGAGCTGTTTTTT
. . TRBJ1-5 13 TRBV29-1 CSASDGSNQPQHF TGCAGCGCCTCTGACGGTAGCAATCAGCCCCAGCATTTT
. . TRBJ2-5 15 TRBV15 CATTFGGEARETQYF TGTGCCACCACGTTCGGAGGAGAAGCTCGAGAGACCCAGTACTTC
. . TRBJ1-4 19 TRBV6-2/TRBV6-3 CASSFSPNGGYETNEKLFF TGTGCCAGCAGTTTTTCCCCAAACGGGGGGTACGAGACTAATGAAAAACTGTTTTTT
TRBD1 . TRBJ2-7 15 TRBV4-3 CASSHSGTGSYEQYF TGCGCCAGCAGCCATTCCGGGACAGGGAGCTACGAGCAGTACTTC
. . TRBJ1-4 13 TRBV5-6 CASSLGLSGALFF TGTGCCAGCAGCTTGGGTTTGTCTGGGGCACTGTTTTTT
. . TRBJ2-7 11 TRBV6-5 CASTLWGEQYF TGTGCCAGCACCCTATGGGGCGAGCAGTACTTC
. . TRBJ1-4 15 TRBV6-5 CASIVPTSDNEKLFF TGTGCCAGCATAGTTCCAACATCCGATAATGAAAAACTGTTTTTT
TRBD1 . TRBJ1-2 17 TRBV7-9 CASSIAGGAQPYYGYTF TGTGCCAGCAGCATAGCAGGGGGCGCCCAACCCTACTATGGCTACACCTTC
. . TRBJ1-1 14 TRBV10-3 CAIRNGPVATEAFF TGTGCCATCAGAAACGGCCCCGTGGCAACTGAAGCTTTCTTT
. . TRBJ1-2 14 TRBV7-9 CASSLPVQGSGYTF TGTGCCAGCAGCTTACCTGTACAGGGAAGTGGCTACACCTTC
. . TRBJ2-5 15 TRBV5-4 CASSLAPRPGETQYF TGTGCCAGCAGCTTGGCGCCGCGTCCGGGAGAGACCCAGTACTTC
. once TRBJ2-7 14 TRBV7-8 CASSLKTAGYEQYF TGTGCCAGCAGCCTAAAAACAGCAGGCTACGAGCAGTACTTC
. . TRBJ1-2 14 TRBV5-1 CASTSFLRGNGYTF TGCGCCAGCACCTCATTCCTACGGGGGAATGGCTACACCTTC
. . TRBJ1-2 14 TRBV29-1 CSVEDRERTYGYTF TGCAGCGTTGAAGACAGGGAGAGGACCTATGGCTACACCTTC
. . TRBJ2-5 15 TRBV24-1 CATSDSNRVPETQYF TGTGCCACCAGTGATTCGAACAGGGTTCCAGAGACCCAGTACTTC
TRBD2 . TRBJ2-1 17 TRBV3-1/TRBV3-2 CASSRTSGAISYNEQFF TGTGCCAGCAGCCGGACTAGCGGGGCAATCTCCTACAATGAGCAGTTCTTC
. . TRBJ1-5 16 TRBV27 CASSSNSRGSNQPQHF TGTGCCAGCAGTTCTAACAGCCGGGGGAGCAATCAGCCCCAGCATTTT
. . TRBJ2-4 14 TRBV4-1 CASSQSQQGNIQYF TGCGCCAGCAGCCAATCACAGCAGGGGAACATTCAGTACTTC
TRBD1 . TRBJ1-2 13 TRBV5-1 CASSRTGYDGYTF TGCGCCAGCAGCCGGACAGGGTACGACGGCTACACCTTC
. . TRBJ2-5 14 TRBV9 CASSETPGVGPQYF TGTGCCAGCAGCGAGACCCCTGGGGTCGGGCCCCAGTACTTC
. . TRBJ2-3 12 TRBV7-2 CASSPGIDTQYF TGTGCCAGCAGCCCCGGTATAGATACGCAGTATTTT
. . TRBJ1-5 14 TRBV28 CASSLSRAGQPQHF TGTGCCAGCAGTTTATCAAGGGCAGGCCAGCCCCAGCATTTT
TRBD2 . TRBJ2-1 17 TRBV20-1 CSASSGTSGGLYNEQFF TGCAGTGCTAGTTCGGGGACTAGCGGGGGTCTCTACAATGAGCAGTTCTTC
. . TRBJ2-1 12 TRBV12-3/TRBV12-4 CASSSQGNEQFF TGTGCCAGCAGTTCACAGGGCAATGAGCAGTTCTTC